What follows are 31 T cell receptor beta chains derived from one specimen sequenced in a study of cytomegalovirus exposure and HLA in healthy donors. Researchers ran the PCR with 60 Vbeta and 13 Jbeta primers. Generated by immunoSEQ multiplex PCR, the TCRdb table keeps only in-frame clones and is missing some. Seen here are some 180,000 clones, 77% observed once, and the top ten hold approximately 3.7%. The sample taken for sequencing was PBMCs. The receptors here all came from a woman aged 60-70 years in good health and CMV-seropositive.

In its sample, this clone was seen once. V is TRBV7-8 and J is TRBJ1-4; TRBD1 matches at 7 bases. CDR3 length: 16 amino acids. After removal of 5 bases from V and 0 bases from J, the junction contained 6 bases not matched to a gene. Germline lookup yields CDR1 SGHVS and CDR2 FQNEAQ. This chain's CDR3 is CASSTRQGATNEKLFF. The CDR3 region has the DNA TGTGCCAGCAGCACTCGACAGGGCGCAACTAATGAAAAACTGTTTTTT.

CDR3 amino acids: CASSLGRFDGYTF. DNA of the CDR3: TGTGCCAGCAGTTTAGGCCGCTTCGATGGCTACACCTTC. The chain joins TRBV28 to TRBJ1-2; D is unclear. The CDR3 extends over 13 amino acids. V gave up 2 bases and J gave up 6 bases, with 10 bases separating them. The germline V gene has CDR1 MDHEN and CDR2 SYDVKM.

V gene TRBV13 combines with J gene TRBJ2-7; weak D call: TRBD1 (5 bases). The CDR3 is 15 residues long. The germline CDR1 and CDR2 sequences are PRHDT and FYEKMQ (reference sequence). Trimming took 5 bases from V and 0 from J, leaving 14 bases between them. CDR3 protein: CASSPTRALSYEQYF. In nucleotides, the CDR3 is TGTGCCAGCAGCCCCACCAGGGCCCTCTCCTACGAGCAGTACTTC.

The chain couples TRBV7-9 to TRBJ2-7; 7 bases map to TRBD1. CDR3 size: 16 residues. Unmatched junction bases numbered 8, after V lost 3 bases and J lost 0 bases. The germline CDR1 and CDR2 sequences are SEHNR and FQNEAQ (reference sequence). The CDR3 DNA sequence: TGTGCCAGCAGCTTTAGACAGGGTCTAAGCTCCTACGAGCAGTACTTC. Translating it yields CASSFRQGLSSYEQYF.

The chain combines TRBV9 with TRBJ1-3, with 9 bases that match TRBD1. Germline trimming cut 5 bases from V and 2 bases from J; bases unmatched to any gene: 5. The germline V gene has CDR1 SGDLS and CDR2 YYNGEE. This CDR3 has 15 amino acids. CDR3 in DNA: TGTGCCAGCAGAGGCGGACAGGGGCCTGGAAACACCATATATTTT. Translated, it gives CASRGGQGPGNTIYF.

This chain links TRBV21-1 with TRBJ2-1; the D call of TRBD1 is as the table states it, not checked on the DNA. TRBV21-1 constitutes a pseudogene. The CDR3 is 16 residues long. In DNA form, the CDR3 reads TGTGCCAGCAGCAAAGAAGGCAGGGGCTCCTACAATGAGCAGTTCTTC. Translated: CASSKEGRGSYNEQFF.

This sequence joins TRBV28 and TRBJ1-1; 9 bases line up with TRBD1. Germline lookup yields CDR1 MDHEN and CDR2 SYDVKM. The length of the CDR3 is 17 residues. The V gene end was trimmed by 4 bases and the J gene end by 0 bases; junction bases not matched to a gene: 9. The CDR3 nucleotides are TGTGCCAGCAGTTCGATTGGGACAGGGCTTATGAACACTGAAGCTTTCTTT. Protein: CASSSIGTGLMNTEAFF.

This clone has only a few counts. The CDR3 nucleotides are TGTGCCAGCAGTCCTACAGGGGGCGAGATCTATGGCTACACCTTC. Translated, it gives CASSPTGGEIYGYTF. The chain recombines TRBV6-5 with TRBJ1-2, with 9 bases that match TRBD1. V shed 5 bases, J shed 4 bases, and the junction held 8 bases outside the gene matches. Per germline, CDR1 MNHEY and CDR2 SVGAGI. This CDR3 spans 15 amino acids.

This rearrangement joins TRBV15 to TRBJ1-5; D might be TRBD1 (5 bases). The CDR3 totals 11 residues. Germline lookup yields CDR1 LNHNV and CDR2 YYDKDF (reference sequence). Deletions cut 4 bases from V and 12 bases from J, with 10 bases between. The DNA of the CDR3 is TGTGCCACCAGCAATCAGGGAAGCCAGCATTTT. Its translation: CATSNQGSQHF.

The V call is TRBV30, the J call TRBJ2-3; tentatively, D is TRBD2 (6 bases). The CDR3 loop spans 13 amino acids. CDR1 and CDR2 (germline): GTSNPN, SVGIG (reference sequence). Deletions cut 3 bases from V and 8 bases from J, with 15 bases between. The chain's CDR3 is CAWRISGVGTQYF. Written as DNA, the CDR3 is TGTGCCTGGAGAATTTCGGGAGTGGGTACGCAGTATTTT. Full variable domain (rest looked up from reference TRBV30 and TRBJ2-3): SQTIHQWPATLVQPVGSPLSLECTVEGTSNPNLYWYRQAAGRGLQLLFYSVGIGQISSEVPQNLSASRPQDRQFILSSKKLLLSDSGFYLCAWRISGVGTQYFGPGTRLTVL.

This chain links TRBV18 with TRBJ1-1; D perhaps matches TRBD1 (5 bases). The ends were cut back, 0 bases at V and 2 bases at J, with 10 bases in the middle. This CDR3 is built from 15 residues. Germline V gene lookup returns CDR1 KGHSH and CDR2 LQKENI. The CDR3 bases are TGTGCCAGCTCACCACCTGGGACTTCCAACACTGAAGCTTTCTTT. Translation: CASSPPGTSNTEAFF.

The rearrangement uses TRBV27 and TRBJ2-1; 8 bases map to TRBD1. The trim removed 4 bases at V and 2 bases at J, leaving 7 bases unmatched. CDR1 is MNHEY and CDR2 is SMNVEV in the germline V gene (reference sequence). CDR3 length: 16 residues. This CDR3 reads CASSSRQGRTYNEQFF. CDR3 DNA sequence: TGTGCCAGCAGTTCAAGACAGGGGAGGACCTACAATGAGCAGTTCTTC.

J is TRBJ2-1 and V is TRBV6-5; perhaps TRBD2 as D (5 bases). The V end lost 0 bases, the J end lost 0 bases, and 6 bases lay between the germline ends. The CDR3 contains 15 residues. CDR1 and CDR2 (germline): MNHEY, SVGAGI. This chain's CDR3 is CASSYSGSSYNEQFF. The DNA of the CDR3 is TGTGCCAGCAGTTACTCTGGGAGCTCCTACAATGAGCAGTTCTTC.

V is TRBV2 and J is TRBJ2-2, with D tentatively TRBD2 (6 bases). The CDR3 has 17 residues. V was pared by 7 bases and J by 6 bases, with 24 bases between. Germline loops: CDR1 SNHLY, CDR2 FYNNEI. CDR3 residues: CASTPKAGLILAGELFF. The DNA for the CDR3 is TGTGCCAGCACCCCAAAGGCGGGACTCATATTGGCCGGGGAGCTGTTTTTT.

This rearrangement joins TRBV5-1 to TRBJ2-3, with 7 nucleotides matching TRBD2. The CDR3 has 18 residues. From germline, CDR1 is SGHRS and CDR2 YFSETQ. J was trimmed by 1 base and V by 0 bases; bases with no gene match: 11. The CDR3, as DNA: TGCGCCAGCAGCTTGGGGGTCGGGGGGTCGGTGGGCACAGATACGCAGTATTTT. Encoded protein: CASSLGVGGSVGTDTQYF.

This chain links TRBV5-1 with TRBJ2-5, with TRBD1 as a possible D gene (5 bases). The V and J ends lost 2 bases and 0 bases respectively, with 14 bases between them. The CDR3 is 16 amino acids. CDR1 and CDR2 (germline): SGHRS, YFSETQ. The CDR3 DNA is TGCGCCAGCAGCTTATTGACAGCAAACTACCAAGAGACCCAGTACTTC. Translation: CASSLLTANYQETQYF. Using reference TRBV5-1 and TRBJ2-5 for the parts outside the CDR3, the full variable domain is KAGVTQTPRYLIKTRGQQVTLSCSPISGHRSVSWYQQTPGQGLQFLFEYFSETQRNKGNFPGRFSGRQFSNSRSEMNVSTLELGDSALYLCASSLLTANYQETQYFGPGTRLLVL.

This chain joins TRBV6-1 and TRBJ2-7; 11 bases align to TRBD2. The CDR3 covers 16 residues. Germline trimming cut 4 bases from V and 6 bases from J; bases unmatched to any gene: 11. Germline V gene sequence: CDR1 MNHNS, CDR2 SASEGT. CDR3 sequence: CASSAGASGGWREQYF. Here the CDR3 DNA reads TGTGCCAGCAGTGCTGGCGCTAGCGGGGGGTGGCGCGAGCAGTACTTC.

The chain links TRBV30 to TRBJ2-1; 10 nucleotides align to TRBD2. V trimming: 3 bases; J trimming: 6 bases; junction bases outside the gene matches: 14. CDR3 length equals 17 residues. Germline V gene data show CDR1 as GTSNPN and CDR2 as SVGIG (reference sequence). The DNA for the CDR3 is TGTGCCTGGAGCTCTTTTGGGGCTAGCGGGAGATCCAATGAGCAGTTCTTC. Residues: CAWSSFGASGRSNEQFF.

The chain carries TRBV4-3 and TRBJ2-2; D uncertain. From germline, CDR1 is LGHNA and CDR2 YSLEER. The CDR3 length is 15 residues. V shed 0 bases and J shed 6 bases, with 11 bases lying between them. CDR3 loop: CASSQEIGGPGELFF. The CDR3 DNA reads TGCGCCAGCAGCCAAGAGATCGGTGGGCCCGGGGAGCTGTTTTTT.

V gene TRBV10-3 combines with J gene TRBJ2-1; D is possibly TRBD2 (5 bases). The CDR3 length is 12 residues. The V and J ends lost 5 bases and 8 bases respectively, with 10 bases between them. Germline V lookup: CDR1 ENHRY, CDR2 SYGVKD. The CDR3 DNA follows: TGTGCCATCAGTCCGGGGTCAGATGAGCAGTTCTTC. It specifies CAISPGSDEQFF.

This clone was found a few times. The genes are TRBV5-4 and TRBJ2-1; D is uncertain. The CDR3 has 14 residues. Germline values: CDR1 SGHNT, CDR2 YYREEE (reference sequence). V shed 2 bases and J shed 9 bases, with 15 bases lying between them. Written as DNA, the CDR3 is TGTGCCAGCAGCTTCGAACCCTCTATGAGTGAGCAGTTCTTC. Residues: CASSFEPSMSEQFF.

The chain is built from TRBV5-6 and TRBJ2-7, with 9 bases matching TRBD2. Trimming at V came to 0 bases and at J to 7 bases, leaving 2 bases not matched to a gene. This CDR3 is 13 amino acids long. Germline V CDR1 and CDR2: SGHDT, YYEEEE. The DNA of the CDR3 is TGTGCCAGCAGCTTGGCCGCGGGGGGGGAGCAGTACTTC. This encodes CASSLAAGGEQYF. Drawing the rest from reference TRBV5-6 and TRBJ2-7, the complete variable domain is DAGVTQSPTHLIKTRGQQVTLRCSPKSGHDTVSWYQQALGQGPQFIFQYYEEEERQRGNFPDRFSGHQFPNYSSELNVNALLLGDSALYLCASSLAAGGEQYFGPGTRLTVT.

The chain links TRBV11-1 to TRBJ2-1; a weak D match, TRBD1 (5 bases). Germline V gene sequence: CDR1 SGHAT, CDR2 FQDESV (reference sequence). This CDR3 comprises 15 residues. Trimming left V 1 base short and J 8 bases short, with 15 bases between. Here the CDR3 DNA reads TGTGCCAGCAGCTTAGAGGGGCCCAACGTGCATGAGCAGTTCTTC. Protein: CASSLEGPNVHEQFF.

The V and J genes are TRBV5-1 and TRBJ2-7; no clear D gene. Trimming removed 4 bases from V and 1 base from J, with 9 bases in between. CDR1 is SGHRS and CDR2 is YFSETQ in the germline V gene. The length of the CDR3 is 13 residues. In nucleotides, the CDR3 is TGCGCCAGCAGCACGGGTTCGTCCTACGAGCAGTACTTC. Translated, it gives CASSTGSSYEQYF.

This sequence joins TRBV28 and TRBJ2-1, with 8 bases lining up with TRBD2. Germline lookup yields CDR1 MDHEN and CDR2 SYDVKM. Trimming at V came to 5 bases and at J to 8 bases, leaving 11 bases not matched to a gene. CDR3 size: 15 residues. CDR3 sequence: CASSAGGANRDEQFF. Here the CDR3 DNA reads TGTGCCAGCAGTGCCGGGGGGGCCAATCGGGATGAGCAGTTCTTC.

J is TRBJ1-6 and V is TRBV2; TRBD1 might be the D (5 bases). Germline CDR1 SNHLY, CDR2 FYNNEI. This CDR3 comprises 17 residues. V shed 3 bases and J shed 6 bases, with 18 bases lying between them. The CDR3 reads CASSELGGRAINSPLHF. CDR3 coding DNA: TGTGCCAGCAGTGAGTTAGGCGGCAGGGCAATTAATTCACCCCTCCACTTT. The full variable domain, completed using reference TRBV2 and TRBJ1-6, is EPEVTQTPSHQVTQMGQEVILRCVPISNHLYFYWYRQILGQKVEFLVSFYNNEISEKSEIFDDQFSVERPDGSNFTLKIRSTKLEDSAMYFCASSELGGRAINSPLHFGNGTRLTVT.

The chain is built from TRBV2 and TRBJ1-5; D not certain. The CDR3 totals 12 residues. V was pared by 6 bases and J by 4 bases, with 7 bases between. CDR1 and CDR2 (germline): SNHLY, FYNNEI. The CDR3 bases are TGTGCCAGCAGGGCACCTAATCAGCCCCAGCATTTT. Translated: CASRAPNQPQHF.

The rearrangement links TRBV9 to TRBJ2-1, with 7 bases that match TRBD2. Germline values: CDR1 SGDLS, CDR2 YYNGEE. The CDR3 spans 15 residues. J was trimmed by 7 bases and V by 2 bases; bases with no gene match: 9. CDR3 bases: TGTGCCAGCAGCGTGTTAGCGGGCTCCGCAAATGAGCAGTTCTTC. As protein: CASSVLAGSANEQFF.

CDR3 coding DNA: TGCGCCAGCAGCCCTACGGGACAGGGCAAGTCAGATACGCAGTATTTT. Its protein is CASSPTGQGKSDTQYF. The genes are TRBV5-1 and TRBJ2-3; 9 nucleotides agree with TRBD1. V was clipped by 4 bases and J by 4 bases; unmatched bases: 10. Germline CDR1 reads SGHRS; CDR2 reads YFSETQ. The CDR3 has 16 amino acids.

J is TRBJ1-6 and V is TRBV7-9; 10 nucleotides match TRBD1. Trimming cost V 5 bases and J 10 bases; bases outside gene matches: 11. Looked up from germline, CDR1 is SEHNR and CDR2 is FQNEAQ (reference sequence). The CDR3 sequence is 16 residues long. CDR3: CASSPKGTGDRSPLHF. The CDR3 bases are TGTGCCAGCAGCCCTAAAGGGACAGGGGATCGGTCACCCCTCCACTTT.

The V and J genes are TRBV7-9 and TRBJ2-3; 7 bases fit TRBD1. Germline V gene data show CDR1 as SEHNR and CDR2 as FQNEAQ (reference sequence). Trimming took 5 bases from V and 5 from J; bases not matched to a gene: 13. The CDR3 runs 16 residues. Here the CDR3 reads CASSPTGTAPGDTQYF. CDR3 nucleotides: TGTGCCAGCAGCCCTACCGGGACAGCCCCTGGAGATACGCAGTATTTT.